This TCR beta chain was recovered during a study of blood T cells in healthy people across ages. Background on the study: Template switching recovered approximately one barcoded beta molecule for every two T cells.

A sample-barcoded 5' primer and a J-beta primer mix were used in a second PCR of about 6 to 12 cycles. Via MiXCR, TCRdb re-called the 5' RACE reads, giving one row per CDR3 protein. The data show around 800,000 distinct CDR3 sequences, roughly 25% seen once. This clonotype was seen a few times. These sequences were also reported in another study, on T cells of mothers and their children.

This receptor was taken from a boy aged 5-17 years in good health. Sequencing used blood.

This chain's CDR3 is CASSYGGFGTDTQYF. The CDR3 DNA reads as TGTGCCAGCAGTTACGGGGGGTTTGGCACAGATACGCAGTATTTT. This sequence joins TRBV6-5 and TRBJ2-3, with D possibly matching TRBD2 (6 bases). This CDR3 comprises 15 residues. V was clipped by 2 bases and J by 1 base, with 10 bases between them. Per the germline V gene, CDR1 is MNHEY and CDR2 is SVGAGI.